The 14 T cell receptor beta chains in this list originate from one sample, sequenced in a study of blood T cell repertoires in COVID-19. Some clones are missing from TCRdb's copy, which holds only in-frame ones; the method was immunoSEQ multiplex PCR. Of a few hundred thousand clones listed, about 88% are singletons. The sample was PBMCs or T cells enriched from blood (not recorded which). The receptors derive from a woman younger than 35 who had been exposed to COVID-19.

This CDR3 reads CASSLGRGEQYF. In DNA, the CDR3 is TGCGCCAGCAGCCTAGGACGAGGGGAGCAGTACTTC. The rearrangement links TRBV5-1 to TRBJ2-7; a possible D gene is TRBD2 (5 bases). The CDR3 spans 12 residues. V lost 4 bases and J 7 bases, leaving 12 bases between the germline ends. Germline V gene data show CDR1 as SGHRS and CDR2 as YFSETQ. Together with reference TRBV5-1 and TRBJ2-7, the CDR3 gives the full variable domain: KAGVTQTPRYLIKTRGQQVTLSCSPISGHRSVSWYQQTPGQGLQFLFEYFSETQRNKGNFPGRFSGRQFSNSRSEMNVSTLELGDSALYLCASSLGRGEQYFGPGTRLTVT.

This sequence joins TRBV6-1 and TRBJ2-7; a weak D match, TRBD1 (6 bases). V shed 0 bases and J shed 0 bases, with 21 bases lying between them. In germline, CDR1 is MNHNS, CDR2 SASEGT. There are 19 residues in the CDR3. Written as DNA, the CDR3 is TGTGCCAGCAGTGAAGCGTTGCCCAGAATGACAGGTTCCTCCTACGAGCAGTACTTC. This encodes CASSEALPRMTGSSYEQYF.

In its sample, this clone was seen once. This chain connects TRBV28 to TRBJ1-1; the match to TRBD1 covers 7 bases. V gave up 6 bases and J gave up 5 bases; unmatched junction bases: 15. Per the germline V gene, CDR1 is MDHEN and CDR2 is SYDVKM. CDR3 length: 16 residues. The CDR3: CASRRRGQILGTEAFF. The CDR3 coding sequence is TGTGCCAGCAGAAGAAGGGGACAGATCCTGGGAACTGAAGCTTTCTTT.

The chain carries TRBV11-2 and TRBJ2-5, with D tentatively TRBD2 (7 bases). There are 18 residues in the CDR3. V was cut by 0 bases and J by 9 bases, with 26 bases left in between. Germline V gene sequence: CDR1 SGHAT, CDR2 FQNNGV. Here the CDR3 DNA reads TGTGCCAGCAGCTTAGATCGGGGGGCTGAGTTGGTACCCTCGGCCCAGTACTTC. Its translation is CASSLDRGAELVPSAQYF.

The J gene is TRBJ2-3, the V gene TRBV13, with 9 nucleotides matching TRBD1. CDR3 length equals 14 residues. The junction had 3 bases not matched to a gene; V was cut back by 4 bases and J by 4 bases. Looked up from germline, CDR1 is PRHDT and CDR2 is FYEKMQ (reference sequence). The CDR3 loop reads CASSSTGGPDTQYF. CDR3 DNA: TGTGCCAGCAGCTCCACAGGGGGCCCAGATACGCAGTATTTT.

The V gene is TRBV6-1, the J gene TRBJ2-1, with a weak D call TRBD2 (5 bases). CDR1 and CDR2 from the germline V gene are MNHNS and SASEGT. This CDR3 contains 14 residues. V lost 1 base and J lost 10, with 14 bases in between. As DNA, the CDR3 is TGTGCCAGCAGTGAAGACGCCTCCCGAGGGGAGCAGTTCTTC. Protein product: CASSEDASRGEQFF.

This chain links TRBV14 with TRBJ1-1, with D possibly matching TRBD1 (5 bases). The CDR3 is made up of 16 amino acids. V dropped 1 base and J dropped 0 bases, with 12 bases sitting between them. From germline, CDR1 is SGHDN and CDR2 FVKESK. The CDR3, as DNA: TGTGCCAGCAGCCAAGTCGGTCGGGGGATGAACACTGAAGCTTTCTTT. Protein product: CASSQVGRGMNTEAFF.

The CDR3 nucleotides read TGTGCCAGCTCACCGATGACCCGCCGGGACACTGAAGCTTTCTTT. Residues: CASSPMTRRDTEAFF. The chain joins TRBV18 to TRBJ1-1; D not certain. CDR3 length equals 15 residues. V lost 3 bases to trimming and J lost 3 bases, with 14 bases between them. Per the germline V gene, CDR1 is KGHSH and CDR2 is LQKENI.

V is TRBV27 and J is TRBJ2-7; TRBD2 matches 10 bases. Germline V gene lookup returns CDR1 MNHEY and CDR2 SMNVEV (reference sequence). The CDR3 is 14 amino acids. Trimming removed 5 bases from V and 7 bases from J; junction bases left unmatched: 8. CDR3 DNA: TGTGCCAGCAGTCCCCTAGCGGGAGTGGGAGAGCAGTACTTC. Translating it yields CASSPLAGVGEQYF.

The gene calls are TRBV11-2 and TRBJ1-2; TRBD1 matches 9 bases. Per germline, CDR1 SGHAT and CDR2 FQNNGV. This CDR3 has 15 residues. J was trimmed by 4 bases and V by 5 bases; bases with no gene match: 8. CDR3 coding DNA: TGTGCCAGCAGCCCCGGGACAGGGTTGACCTATGGCTACACCTTC. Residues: CASSPGTGLTYGYTF.

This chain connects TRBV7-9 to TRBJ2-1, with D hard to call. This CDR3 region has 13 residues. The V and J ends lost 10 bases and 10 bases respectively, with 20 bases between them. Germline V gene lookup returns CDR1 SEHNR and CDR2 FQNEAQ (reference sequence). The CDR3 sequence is CATDARRSVEQFF. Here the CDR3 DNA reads TGTGCCACCGATGCTAGAAGGTCTGTGGAGCAGTTCTTC.

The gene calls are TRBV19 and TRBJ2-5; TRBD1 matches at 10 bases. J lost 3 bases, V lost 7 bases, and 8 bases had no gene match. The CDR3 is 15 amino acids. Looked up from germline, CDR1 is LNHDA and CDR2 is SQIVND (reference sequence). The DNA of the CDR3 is TGTGCCAGTAACGGGATCGGGACAGGGGAAGAGACCCAGTACTTC. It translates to CASNGIGTGEETQYF.

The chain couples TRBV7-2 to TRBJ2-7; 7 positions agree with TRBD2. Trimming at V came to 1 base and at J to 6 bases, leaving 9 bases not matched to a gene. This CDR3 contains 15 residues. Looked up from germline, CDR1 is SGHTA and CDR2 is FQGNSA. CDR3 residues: CASSLELAMISEQYF. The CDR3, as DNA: TGTGCCAGCAGCTTAGAACTAGCGATGATATCCGAGCAGTACTTC. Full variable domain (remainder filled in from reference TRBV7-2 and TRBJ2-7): GAGVSQSPSNKVTEKGKDVELRCDPISGHTALYWYRQSLGQGLEFLIYFQGNSAPDKSGLPSDRFSAERTGGSVSTLTIQRTQQEDSAVYLCASSLELAMISEQYFGPGTRLTVT.

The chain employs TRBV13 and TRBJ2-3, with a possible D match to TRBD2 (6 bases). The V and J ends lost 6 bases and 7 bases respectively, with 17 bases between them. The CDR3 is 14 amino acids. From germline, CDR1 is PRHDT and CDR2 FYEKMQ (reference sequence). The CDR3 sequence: CASSLERVLNTQYF. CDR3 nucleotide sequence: TGTGCCAGCAGTCTCGAGCGGGTATTAAATACGCAGTATTTT.